This T cell receptor beta chain originates from a study of blood T cell repertoires in COVID-19. Study at large: T cells, B-cell-depleted T cells, or PBMCs provided the cDNA or gDNA that served as material.

The data were produced by immunoSEQ multiplex PCR, yet TCRdb's version contains in-frame clones alone and is incomplete. The data show about 260,000 clones, roughly 83% seen once. Germline values: CDR1 SGHVS, CDR2 FNYEAQ. V gave up 2 bases and J gave up 7 bases, with 15 bases separating them. The CDR3 extends over 15 amino acids. The specimen was peripheral blood. The rearrangement joins TRBV7-6 to TRBJ1-5; perhaps TRBD1 as D (5 bases). The sequence was obtained from a man between 60 and 75 years old who had recovered from COVID-19. The DNA for the CDR3 is TGTGCCAGCAGCTTAAACCCAGGGCGCGAACAGCCCCAGCATTTT. Translation: CASSLNPGREQPQHF.